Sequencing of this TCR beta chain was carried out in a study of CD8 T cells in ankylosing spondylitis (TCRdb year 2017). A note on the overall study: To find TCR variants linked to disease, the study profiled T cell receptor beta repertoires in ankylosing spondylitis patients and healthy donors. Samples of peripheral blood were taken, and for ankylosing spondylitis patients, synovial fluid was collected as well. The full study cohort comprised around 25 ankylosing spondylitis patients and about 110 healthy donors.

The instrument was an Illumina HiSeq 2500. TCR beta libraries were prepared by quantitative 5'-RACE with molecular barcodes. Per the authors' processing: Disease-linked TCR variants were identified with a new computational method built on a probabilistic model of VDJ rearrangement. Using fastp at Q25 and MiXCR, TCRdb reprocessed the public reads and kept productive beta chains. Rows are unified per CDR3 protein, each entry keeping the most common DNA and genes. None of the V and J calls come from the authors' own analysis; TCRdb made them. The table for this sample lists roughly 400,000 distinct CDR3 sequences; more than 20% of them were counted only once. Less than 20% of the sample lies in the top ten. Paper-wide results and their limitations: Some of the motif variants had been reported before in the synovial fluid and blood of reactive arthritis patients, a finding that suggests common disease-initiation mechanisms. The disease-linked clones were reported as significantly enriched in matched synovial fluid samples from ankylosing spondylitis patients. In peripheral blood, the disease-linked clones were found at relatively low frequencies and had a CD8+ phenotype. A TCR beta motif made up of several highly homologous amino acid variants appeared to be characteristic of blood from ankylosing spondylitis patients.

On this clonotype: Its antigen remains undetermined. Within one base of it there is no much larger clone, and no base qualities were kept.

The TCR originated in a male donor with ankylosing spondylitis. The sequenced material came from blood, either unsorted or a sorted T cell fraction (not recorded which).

The nucleotides read TGTGCCAGCAGGGGAGACAGGGAACAAGAGACCCAGTACTTC. Its product reads: CASRGDREQETQYF. The sequence joins TRBV6-1 to TRBJ2-5; 7 junctional bases match TRBD1. Ends trimmed: V by 6 bases, J by 2 bases; bases unmatched to a gene: 6. Including cysteine and phenylalanine, the CDR3 has 14 amino acids. Of all the DNA, just the CDR3 is kept, 42 bases in frame from base 1. From a lookup of the germline V gene, CDR1 and CDR2 are MNHNS and SASEGT.